This entry concerns a single TCR beta chain. Its antigen remains unidentified. PCR or immunohistochemistry showed mismatch repair deficiency in every enrolled patient. This sample was taken from a study of PD-1 blockade in mismatch repair-deficient tumors. On the study more broadly: Patients had over ten mismatch repair-deficient cancer types and were previously treated and progressing.

Overall study findings and caveats: After pembrolizumab, tumor-resident clones rose rapidly, then generally contracted before radiologic responses.

Assay used: immunoSEQ multiplex PCR; TCRdb lists only in-frame clones, some missing. The table has under 50,000 clones, approximately 80% seen once. V was clipped by 5 bases and J by 7 bases, with 14 bases between them. The CDR3 runs to 13 residues. Germline values: CDR1 SQVTM, CDR2 ANQGSEA. The J gene is TRBJ1-4, the V gene TRBV29-1, with a weak D call TRBD1 (6 bases). This TCR came from an adult with mismatch repair-deficient cancer. The sample in question was PBMCs, obtained before pembrolizumab treatment. In DNA, the CDR3 is TGCAGCGTTTCGGGGGCCGAGGGTGAAAAACTGTTTTTT. This sequence encodes CSVSGAEGEKLFF.